Below, 17 T cell receptor beta chains from the same sample are listed, as sequenced in a study of regulatory T cells in long-lasting Graves disease. The time point: newly diagnosed GD, antithyroid drugs for less than 3 months. The TCR library was made from RNA extracted from PBMCs. Construction of TCR beta libraries relied on iRepertoire HTBI primers and on Arm-PCR targeting CDR3 regions. One entry per CDR3 protein, called by TCRdb with MiXCR from the multiplex PCR reads. The sample carries some 220,000 distinct CDR3 sequences, roughly a fifth recorded once. These sequences were also reported in another study, on T cells in Graves' hyperthyroidism and ophthalmopathy.

Material: peripheral blood mononuclear cells (PBMCs), obtained at new diagnosis, from a patient treated with antithyroid drugs. The receptors derive from a woman in her 30s with Graves disease.

This clonotype appeared many times. This rearrangement joins TRBV30 to TRBJ1-5; 7 bases map to TRBD1. Germline V lookup: CDR1 GTSNPN, CDR2 SVGIG (reference sequence). There are 12 residues in the CDR3. Trimming took 2 bases from V and 8 from J; bases not matched to a gene: 3. CDR3 nucleotides: TGTGCCTGGAGTAGAGACAGGGAGCCCCAGCATTTT. It yields the protein CAWSRDREPQHF.

This chain joins TRBV6-9 and TRBJ2-3; no firm D call. V was cut by 3 bases and J by 2 bases, with 12 bases left in between. The germline gives CDR1 MNHGY, CDR2 SVAAGI. This CDR3 contains 15 residues. Written as DNA, the CDR3 is TGTGCCAGCAGTTACCTCCGGGCCCACACAGATACGCAGTATTTT. Translated, it gives CASSYLRAHTDTQYF.

This clonotype was seen many times. The rearrangement joins TRBV12-3 or TRBV12-4 to TRBJ2-3; 14 bases map to TRBD2. With 6 bases clipped from V and 6 bases from J, the junction kept 5 bases outside the gene matches. This CDR3 contains 15 residues. Here the CDR3 reads CASSAGTSGSDTQYF. The CDR3, as DNA: TGTGCCAGCAGCGCAGGGACTAGCGGGAGCGATACGCAGTATTTT.

This clonotype occurred many times. V usage is TRBV11-2 and J usage is TRBJ2-1; possibly TRBD2 for D (5 bases). The CDR3 length is 15 residues. V was trimmed by 5 bases and J by 6 bases, leaving 17 bases between them. Germline-derived CDR1 and CDR2 are SGHAT and FQNNGV. CDR3 in DNA: TGTGCCAGCAGCGTTAGTGGAGCGCGGGTCAATGAGCAGTTCTTC. Protein: CASSVSGARVNEQFF.

Ten or more counts support this clonotype. V gene TRBV12-3 or TRBV12-4 combines with J gene TRBJ1-1; no reliable D call. V lost 6 bases to trimming and J lost 6 bases, with 14 bases between them. This CDR3 contains 13 residues. The CDR3 region has the DNA TGTGCCAGCAGGAGTTCCGGGGATCCTGAAGCTTTCTTT. Amino acid sequence: CASRSSGDPEAFF.

This clonotype has ten or more counts. The chain combines TRBV28 with TRBJ1-2; D is uncertain. The germline CDR1 and CDR2 sequences are MDHEN and SYDVKM. V lost 5 bases and J 4 bases, leaving 14 bases between the germline ends. This CDR3 contains 14 residues. The chain's CDR3 is CASSPWTESYGYTF. The CDR3, as DNA: TGTGCCAGCAGTCCCTGGACGGAAAGCTATGGCTACACCTTC.

Remarks on this clonotype: A far larger clone is one base from this, pointing to a likely read error. This chain joins TRBV30 and TRBJ2-4, with D possibly TRBD1 on 6 matching bases. Germline-derived CDR1 and CDR2 are GTSNPN and SVGIG (reference sequence). The CDR3 is 11 residues long. The CDR3 DNA reads TGTGTCTGGACCCTCGGGGACAAGAAGCTCTTC. Translating gives CVWTLGDKKLF. Combining the CDR3 with reference TRBV30 and TRBJ2-4 gives the whole variable domain SQTIHQWPATLVQPVGSPLSLECTVEGTSNPNLYWYRQAAGRGLQLLFYSVGIGQISSEVPQNLSASRPQDRQFILSSKKLLLSDSGFYLCVWTLGDKKLFGAGTRLSVL.

This clonotype has a count of ten or more. The V call is TRBV6-5, the J call TRBJ1-2, with D possibly being TRBD1 (5 bases). The germline V gene has CDR1 MNHEY and CDR2 SVGAGI. The V and J ends lost 4 bases and 0 bases respectively, with 6 bases between them. There are 13 residues in the CDR3. CDR3 protein: CASSSTANYGYTF. CDR3 nucleotide sequence: TGTGCCAGCAGTTCGACAGCTAACTATGGCTACACCTTC.

In this sample, this clonotype turned up many times. The chain carries TRBV27 and TRBJ2-3; TRBD1 aligns across 8 bases. The length of the CDR3 is 16 residues. The V gene end was trimmed by 2 bases and the J gene end by 5 bases; junction bases not matched to a gene: 9. Germline V gives CDR1 MNHEY, CDR2 SMNVEV (reference sequence). The CDR3 sequence: CASSLIPGQGRDTQYF. For the CDR3, the DNA is TGTGCCAGCAGTTTAATCCCCGGACAGGGTAGAGATACGCAGTATTTT.

The V gene is TRBV7-2, the J gene TRBJ2-7, with TRBD2 as a possible D gene (7 bases). The CDR3 is 15 residues long. The germline V gene encodes CDR1 SGHTA and CDR2 FQGNSA. V was pared by 4 bases and J by 7 bases, with 20 bases between. CDR3 DNA sequence: TGTGCCAGCAGCTGGGGGGGCCGGGGAGTGGCTGAGCAGTACTTC. Amino acids: CASSWGGRGVAEQYF.

Note on this clonotype: With only one base between it and a far larger clone, this is likely a read error. CDR3 nucleotide sequence: TGTGCCAGCAGTGAATCGACAGGGCCAGGAGGAAACACCATATATTTT. Its protein is CASSESTGPGGNTIYF. The V and J genes are TRBV2 and TRBJ1-3; TRBD1 aligns across 7 bases. The CDR3 runs to 16 residues. V shed 2 bases and J 4 bases; nucleotides not matched to a gene: 8. Germline CDR1 and CDR2: SNHLY and FYNNEI.

The sample holds a few counts of this clonotype. One base away lies a much larger clone, so this may be a sequencing read error. V and J are TRBV3-1 and TRBJ1-4; a possible D gene is TRBD1 (6 bases). Germline-derived CDR1 and CDR2 are LGHDT and YNNKEL (reference sequence). V lost 1 base to trimming and J lost 6 bases, with 12 bases between them. CDR3 length: 15 residues. The CDR3 bases are TGTGCCAGCAGCCAAGGGGACACATCTCATGAAAAACTGTTTTTT. This sequence encodes CASSQGDTSHEKLFF.

Ten or more counts support this clonotype. The genes are TRBV7-2 and TRBJ2-1; no firm D call. The V end was cut by 0 bases, the J end by 8 bases, with 14 bases between. The CDR3 loop spans 15 amino acids. CDR1 is SGHTA, CDR2 FQGNSA, per germline. The DNA for the CDR3 is TGTGCCAGCAGCTTAGCGGGTCCGAGAGGCGATGAGCAGTTCTTC. Translated, it gives CASSLAGPRGDEQFF.

In this sample, this clonotype turned up many times. The rearrangement links TRBV30 to TRBJ1-1, with no clear D. V was clipped by 0 bases and J by 4 bases, with 12 bases between them. The CDR3 length is 14 residues. The germline gives CDR1 GTSNPN, CDR2 SVGIG (reference sequence). This chain's CDR3 is CAWSVEGGSTEAFF. CDR3 in DNA: TGTGCCTGGAGTGTCGAGGGCGGGAGCACTGAAGCTTTCTTT.

In this sample, this clonotype turned up many times. The V gene is TRBV29-1, the J gene TRBJ1-1; D is unresolved. The CDR3 consists of 13 residues. Deletions cut 4 bases from V and 0 bases from J, with 9 bases between. Germline loops: CDR1 SQVTM, CDR2 ANQGSEA. CDR3 sequence (DNA): TGCAGCGTTGCTGGGCGGATGAACACTGAAGCTTTCTTT. Protein sequence: CSVAGRMNTEAFF.

This rearrangement joins TRBV24-1 to TRBJ2-1; 7 positions agree with TRBD1. TRBJ2-5 explains the end of the DNA better; the J call may be wrong. This CDR3 spans 15 amino acids. CDR1 is KGHDR and CDR2 is SFDVKD in the germline V gene. CDR3 coding DNA: TGTGCCACCAGTGATACATACAGGGGTCAAGAGACCCAGTACTTC. Residues: CATSDTYRGQETQYF.

This clonotype was observed at least ten times. The chain links TRBV11-2 to TRBJ1-4; maybe TRBD1 (6 bases). The CDR3 extends over 14 amino acids. V lost 6 bases and J 5 bases, leaving 13 bases between the germline ends. Germline CDR1 reads SGHAT; CDR2 reads FQNNGV. Here the CDR3 reads CASRTGYSNEKLFF. The DNA for the CDR3 is TGTGCCAGCAGAACAGGGTACAGCAATGAAAAACTGTTTTTT.